This passage covers 15 T cell receptor beta chains from one sample sequenced in a study of molecular identifiers for immune sequencing clone quantification. Each CDR3 protein is one row after TCRdb ran MiXCR on the PCR reads. The repertoire holds more than 70,000 distinct CDR3 sequences, 20% to 25% seen once, with 0.8% to 1.2% in the top ten. The sample consisted of naive CD8+ T cells from blood, with Jurkat cell RNA spiked in. Subset described: FACS-sorted CD8+CD4-CCR7+CD45RA+ naive T cells. These TCRs come from a human donor in good health. Some libraries in this study had Jurkat cell RNA spiked in.

This clonotype was seen just once. A much bigger clone sits one base away, suggesting this may be a read error. This sequence joins TRBV4-3 and TRBJ2-7, with TRBD2 identical over 10 bases. Germline V gene data show CDR1 as LGHNA and CDR2 as YSLEER. This CDR3 region has 15 residues. The CDR3 DNA reads as TGCGCCAGCAGCCAAGGAAGCGGGGGGGCCTACGAGCAGTGCTTC. Encoded protein: CASSQGSGGAYEQCF.

V usage is TRBV30 and J usage is TRBJ1-3; D call uncertain. CDR1 is GTSNPN and CDR2 is SVGIG in the germline V gene (reference sequence). V was trimmed by 2 bases and J by 1 base, leaving 3 bases between them. The length of the CDR3 is 12 residues. CDR3 protein: CAWSPSGNTIYF. CDR3 nucleotide sequence: TGTGCCTGGAGTCCTTCTGGAAACACCATATATTTT.

This clonotype was seen a few times. The chain employs TRBV10-3 and TRBJ2-7; TRBD1 matches at 7 bases. Germline V lookup: CDR1 ENHRY, CDR2 SYGVKD. J lost 6 bases, V lost 0 bases, and 5 bases had no gene match. This CDR3 comprises 14 residues. In nucleotides, the CDR3 is TGTGCCATCAGTGAGTCGGGTACAGGGGTCGAGCAGTACTTC. It specifies CAISESGTGVEQYF.

This clonotype has a handful of counts. The chain joins TRBV6-1 to TRBJ2-7, with 9 nucleotides matching TRBD1. The CDR3 has 15 amino acids. The junction had 8 bases not matched to a gene; V was cut back by 7 bases and J by 1 base. Germline V gives CDR1 MNHNS, CDR2 SASEGT. This chain's CDR3 is CASTNRQGVSYEQYF. CDR3 DNA sequence: TGTGCCAGCACCAATCGACAGGGGGTTTCCTACGAGCAGTACTTC.

Notes on this clonotype: Just one base apart from a much larger clone, this may be a read error. The chain uses TRBV11-2 and TRBJ2-7; weak D call: TRBD2 (5 bases). Trimming removed 5 bases from V and 3 bases from J, with 11 bases in between. The CDR3 runs to 13 residues. Germline V gene data show CDR1 as SGHAT and CDR2 as FQNNGV. The CDR3 sequence: CASSREAGYEQYF. In DNA form, the CDR3 reads TGTGCCAGCAGCCGAGAGGCGGGCTACGAGCAGTACTTC.

In this sample, this clonotype turned up once. This may stem from a read error, because a much larger clone lies one nucleotide away. The rearrangement uses TRBV11-2 and TRBJ1-2; a weak D match, TRBD1 (6 bases). Germline CDR1 reads SGHAT; CDR2 reads FQNNGV. The CDR3 loop spans 16 amino acids. V gave up 0 bases and J gave up 4 bases, with 15 bases separating them. The CDR3 region is CASSLDPGQRTYGYTF. The DNA for the CDR3 is TGTGCCAGCAGCTTAGATCCCGGACAGAGGACCTATGGCTACACCTTC.

This clonotype was detected only a few times. V gene TRBV7-9 combines with J gene TRBJ2-7; 7 nucleotides agree with TRBD1. Unmatched junction bases numbered 2, after V lost 0 bases and J lost 3 bases. The CDR3 has 14 residues. CDR1 SEHNR and CDR2 FQNEAQ come from the germline V gene (reference sequence). CDR3 amino acids: CASSLAGQNYEQYF. CDR3 DNA sequence: TGTGCCAGCAGCTTAGCGGGACAGAACTACGAGCAGTACTTC.

This clonotype was detected a few times. The chain links TRBV20-1 to TRBJ2-7; possibly TRBD1 or TRBD2 for D (6 bases each). Trimming took off 6 bases at V and 3 bases at J, with 21 bases between the two ends. The CDR3 loop spans 15 amino acids. CDR1 is DFQATT, CDR2 SNEGSKA, per germline (reference sequence). CDR3 bases: TGCAGTGCCATCCCAAGGGGGGCGACGGGCTACGAGCAGTACTTC. As protein: CSAIPRGATGYEQYF.

This clonotype showed up just a few times. This rearrangement joins TRBV10-1 to TRBJ2-6; the D gene is possibly TRBD1 (6 bases). Germline V gene sequence: CDR1 WNHNN, CDR2 SYGVQD (reference sequence). This CDR3 is built from 15 residues. Trimming took 9 bases from V and 0 from J, leaving 12 bases between them. The CDR3 reads CASPTGSSGANVLTF. CDR3 nucleotides: TGCGCCAGTCCCACAGGGAGCTCTGGGGCCAACGTCCTGACTTTC.

About this clonotype: A read error may account for a junction end that differs from germline. The chain uses TRBV5-3 and TRBJ1-1; possibly TRBD1 for D (6 bases). TRBV5-3 is flagged as an ORF with uncertain function. The CDR3 covers 14 residues. CDR3 DNA sequence: TGTGCCAGCAGCTGGGACAAGGAGAACACTGAAGCTTTCTTT. It encodes CASSWDKENTEAFF.

This clonotype was counted once. A clone one base away is much larger, so this may be a read error. The rearrangement joins TRBV14 to TRBJ1-2; D unresolved. The ends were cut back, 2 bases at V and 2 bases at J, with 27 bases in the middle. The germline V gene encodes CDR1 SGHDN and CDR2 FVKESK. This CDR3 contains 20 residues. Written as DNA, the CDR3 is TGTGCCAGCAGCCAAACCCCCTGGGCACCCAGCAGTAGGGTGAACTATGGCTACACCTTC. It codes for CASSQTPWAPSSRVNYGYTF.

This clonotype appeared many times. This chain connects TRBV5-6 to TRBJ1-1, with 8 positions matching TRBD1. There are 15 residues in the CDR3. V shed 2 bases, J shed 3 bases, and the junction held 6 bases outside the gene matches. Germline values: CDR1 SGHDT, CDR2 YYEEEE. CDR3 region: CASSFIEDRDTEAFF. In nucleotides, the CDR3 is TGTGCCAGCAGCTTTATCGAGGACAGGGACACTGAAGCTTTCTTT.

This clonotype was seen repeatedly, ten times or more. CDR3 protein: CASSQEGTLSGANVLTF. In DNA, the CDR3 is TGCGCCAGCAGCCAAGAGGGCACCTTGTCTGGGGCCAACGTCCTGACTTTC. The V and J genes are TRBV4-3 and TRBJ2-6; D remains unclear. The CDR3 has 17 residues. The germline V gene has CDR1 LGHNA and CDR2 YSLEER. V lost 0 bases, J lost 1 base, and 10 bases lay in between.

Note on this clonotype: One base away lies a much larger clone, so this may be a sequencing read error. The chain couples TRBV3-1 to TRBJ2-2; 7 nucleotides align to TRBD2. This CDR3 comprises 17 residues. Germline CDR1 and CDR2: LGHDT and YNNKEL (reference sequence). The CDR3: CVSSQDWRDYTTGELFF. CDR3 nucleotides: TGTGTCAGCAGCCAAGACTGGCGGGACTATACCACCGGGGAGCTGTTTTTT.

This clonotype occurred many times. The rearrangement links TRBV25-1 to TRBJ1-5, with a possible D match to TRBD1 (5 bases). CDR3 size: 14 residues. Germline V lookup: CDR1 MGHDK, CDR2 SYGVNS. Trimming cost V 1 base and J 10 bases, with 14 bases left between them. The CDR3 loop is CASSEFGREGPQHF. Written as DNA, the CDR3 is TGTGCCAGCAGTGAATTCGGCAGGGAAGGACCCCAGCATTTT.